These 9 T cell receptor beta chains were sequenced from one sample in a study of post-analysis software for immune sequencing data. Which antigens these TCRs recognize remains unknown. Included in the TCR beta cDNA libraries were unique molecular identifiers. TCRdb independently ran MiXCR on the PCR reads; one entry per CDR3 protein. The repertoire holds over 150,000 distinct CDR3 sequences, with approximately 31% as singletons. Whole-study results and caveats: A few TRBV segments, TRBV5-6, TRBV5-1 and TRBV20-1 among them, were found more frequent in patients than controls.

Sequences were obtained from blood. These receptors were obtained from a girl aged 5-17 years with multiple sclerosis.

This clonotype was counted only a few times. This sequence joins TRBV5-6 and TRBJ2-5; TRBD2 agrees at 13 bases. The CDR3 contains 18 residues. With V trimmed by 4 bases and J by 2 bases, 11 bases remained unmatched. Germline values: CDR1 SGHDT, CDR2 YYEEEE. CDR3 nucleotide sequence: TGTGCCAGCAGCCAGAGGACTAGCGGGAGCAGGGGGCAAGAGACCCAGTACTTC. Translation: CASSQRTSGSRGQETQYF.

This clonotype has ten or more counts. The chain employs TRBV7-2 and TRBJ1-2, with 8 positions matching TRBD1. J lost 5 bases, V lost 5 bases, and 7 bases had no gene match. There are 14 residues in the CDR3. The V gene's germline CDR1 is SGHTA and CDR2 FQGNSA. This CDR3 is CASSGGTGSYGYTF. The CDR3 DNA reads as TGTGCCAGCAGCGGGGGGACAGGATCGTATGGCTACACCTTC.

Ten or more counts support this clonotype. This rearrangement joins TRBV6-5 to TRBJ2-1, with 10 nucleotides matching TRBD2. With 6 bases clipped from V and 4 bases from J, the junction kept 3 bases outside the gene matches. CDR3 size: 14 residues. The V gene's germline CDR1 is MNHEY and CDR2 SVGAGI. DNA for the CDR3: TGTGCCAGCAGCCCTAGCGGGAGATACAATGAGCAGTTCTTC. Its translation: CASSPSGRYNEQFF.

The sample holds many counts of this clonotype. The genes are TRBV29-1 and TRBJ1-2; 9 positions match TRBD1. The CDR3 sequence is 16 residues long. Germline CDR1 reads SQVTM; CDR2 reads ANQGSEA. V lost 4 bases and J lost 2; bases outside the gene matches: 11. CDR3 amino acids: CSVGDFSGTGNYGYTF. CDR3 nucleotide sequence: TGCAGCGTTGGAGACTTTTCCGGGACAGGGAACTATGGCTACACCTTC. Full variable domain (missing parts from reference TRBV29-1 and TRBJ1-2): SAVISQKPSRDICQRGTSLTIQCQVDSQVTMMFWYRQQPGQSLTLIATANQGSEATYESGFVIDKFPISRPNLTFSTLTVSNMSPEDSSIYLCSVGDFSGTGNYGYTFGSGTRLTVV.

This clonotype was picked up a small number of times. The chain links TRBV14 to TRBJ1-2; TRBD1 might be the D (5 bases). Germline CDR1 SGHDN, CDR2 FVKESK. V shed 5 bases and J shed 4 bases, with 14 bases lying between them. CDR3 size: 14 residues. The CDR3 DNA reads TGTGCCAGCAGCGGCTGGGGCCTCCTCTATGGCTACACCTTC. This translates into CASSGWGLLYGYTF.

The CDR3 is CASSQDGGGDQPQHF. DNA for the CDR3: TGCGCCAGCAGCCAAGACGGAGGGGGAGATCAGCCCCAGCATTTT. This chain uses TRBV4-1 with TRBJ1-5, with D possibly TRBD1 on 6 matching bases. Germline CDR1 and CDR2: MGHRA and YSYEKL. V was clipped by 0 bases and J by 5 bases, with 11 bases between them. The CDR3 totals 15 residues.

The genes are TRBV7-9 and TRBJ2-2; D unclear. CDR1 and CDR2 (germline): SEHNR, FQNEAQ (reference sequence). Trimming pared 5 bases from V and 5 bases from J, leaving 6 bases between. CDR3 length equals 12 residues. The CDR3 loop is CASSPLTGELFF. The CDR3 DNA follows: TGTGCCAGCAGCCCATTGACCGGGGAGCTGTTTTTT.

This clonotype was counted ten times or more. The chain links TRBV28 to TRBJ2-3; 8 bases agree with TRBD2. Germline assignment: CDR1 MDHEN and CDR2 SYDVKM. V lost 4 bases and J lost 3; bases outside the gene matches: 3. The CDR3 is made up of 14 amino acids. As DNA, the CDR3 is TGTGCCAGCAGTTACGGGAGGGGAACAGATACGCAGTATTTT. Residues: CASSYGRGTDTQYF.

This clonotype was detected a few times. The chain has TRBV14 and TRBJ2-5; perhaps TRBD2 as D (6 bases). From germline, CDR1 is SGHDN and CDR2 FVKESK. CDR3 length: 15 amino acids. V lost 5 bases to trimming and J lost 0 bases, with 13 bases between them. This CDR3 is CASSSAGRYQETQYF. DNA of the CDR3: TGTGCCAGCAGCTCAGCGGGTCGGTACCAAGAGACCCAGTACTTC.